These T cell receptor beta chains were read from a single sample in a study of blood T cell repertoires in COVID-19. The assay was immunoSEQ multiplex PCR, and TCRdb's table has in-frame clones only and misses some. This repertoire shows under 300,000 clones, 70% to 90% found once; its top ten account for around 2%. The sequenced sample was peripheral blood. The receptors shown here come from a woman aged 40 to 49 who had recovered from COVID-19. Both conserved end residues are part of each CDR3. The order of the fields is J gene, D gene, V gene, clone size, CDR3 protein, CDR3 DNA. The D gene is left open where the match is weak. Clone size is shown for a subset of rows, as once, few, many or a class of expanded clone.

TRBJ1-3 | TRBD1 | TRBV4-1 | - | CASSQDGNRGISGNTIYF | TGCGCCAGCAGCCAAGATGGAAACAGGGGAATTTCTGGAAACACCATATATTTT
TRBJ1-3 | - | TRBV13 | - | CASSLPRDTIYF | TGTGCCAGCAGCTTACCCCGAGACACCATATATTTT
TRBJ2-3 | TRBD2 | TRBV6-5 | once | CASSLRGREADTQYF | TGTGCCAGCAGTTTACGCGGGAGAGAGGCAGATACGCAGTATTTT
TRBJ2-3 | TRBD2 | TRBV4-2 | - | CASSQGLAGGPGSDTQYF | TGTGCCAGCAGCCAAGGGCTAGCGGGAGGGCCAGGATCAGATACGCAGTATTTT
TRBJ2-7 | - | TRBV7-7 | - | CASFPRDTSYEQYF | TGTGCTAGCTTCCCCCGGGACACCTCCTACGAGCAGTACTTC
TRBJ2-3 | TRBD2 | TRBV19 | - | CASKLAGTDTQYF | TGTGCCAGTAAACTAGCGGGCACAGATACGCAGTATTTT
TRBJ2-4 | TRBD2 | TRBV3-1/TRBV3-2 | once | CASSQWAGGLAKNIQYF | TGTGCCAGCAGCCAATGGGCGGGAGGACTAGCCAAAAACATTCAGTACTTC
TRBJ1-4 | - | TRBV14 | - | CASSERQETNEKLFF | TGTGCCAGCAGCGAAAGACAGGAAACTAATGAAAAACTGTTTTTT
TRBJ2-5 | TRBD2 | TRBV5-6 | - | CASSLLGLGVEETQYF | TGTGCCAGCAGCTTGTTGGGACTAGGAGTCGAAGAGACCCAGTACTTC
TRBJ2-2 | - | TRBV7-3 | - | CASSLGGSTGELFF | TGTGCCAGCAGCTTAGGCGGTAGCACCGGGGAGCTGTTTTTT
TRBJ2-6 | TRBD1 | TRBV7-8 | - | CASSPGTGSFYVLTF | TGTGCCAGCAGCCCAGGGACAGGGTCATTCTACGTCCTGACTTTC
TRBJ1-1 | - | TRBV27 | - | CASRTTGRDAFF | TGTGCCAGCAGGACGACAGGTCGAGATGCTTTCTTT
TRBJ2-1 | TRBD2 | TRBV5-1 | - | CASSLAGGSGSYNEQFF | TGCGCCAGCAGCTTGGCCGGTGGTAGCGGGAGCTACAATGAGCAGTTCTTC
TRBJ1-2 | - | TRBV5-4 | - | CASSDDPGEGYGYTF | TGTGCCAGCAGCGACGACCCCGGGGAGGGCTATGGCTACACCTTC
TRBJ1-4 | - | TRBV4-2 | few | CASSQADSNEKLFF | TGTGCCAGCAGCCAAGCGGACAGTAATGAAAAACTGTTTTTT